This T cell receptor delta chain stems from a study of gamma-delta chains in newborns, infants, children. Study-level information: Microbial exposure reportedly drives polyclonal innate γδ T cell expansion after birth.

TCRdb re-analyzed the reads via CATT. This sample carries roughly 9,900 delta-chain clones, roughly 9% of them seen once, and the ten largest clones take 8% to 10%. The table lists this clone with a few counts. Germline V gene sequence: CDR1 GEAIGNYY, CDR2 EKD. V was clipped by 0 bases and J by 7 bases; unmatched bases: 10. The CDR3 runs to 18 residues. The source material was blood. The origin of this receptor is a child who was a newborn, infant or young child, either healthy, febrile or measles-vaccinated (not recorded which). This rearrangement joins TRDV2 to TRDJ2; 13 nucleotides line up with TRDD3. The chain's CDR3 is CACDTVLGDTQERAQLFF. The CDR3 DNA reads as TGTGCCTGTGACACCGTACTGGGGGATACGCAGGAGAGAGCACAACTCTTCTTT.